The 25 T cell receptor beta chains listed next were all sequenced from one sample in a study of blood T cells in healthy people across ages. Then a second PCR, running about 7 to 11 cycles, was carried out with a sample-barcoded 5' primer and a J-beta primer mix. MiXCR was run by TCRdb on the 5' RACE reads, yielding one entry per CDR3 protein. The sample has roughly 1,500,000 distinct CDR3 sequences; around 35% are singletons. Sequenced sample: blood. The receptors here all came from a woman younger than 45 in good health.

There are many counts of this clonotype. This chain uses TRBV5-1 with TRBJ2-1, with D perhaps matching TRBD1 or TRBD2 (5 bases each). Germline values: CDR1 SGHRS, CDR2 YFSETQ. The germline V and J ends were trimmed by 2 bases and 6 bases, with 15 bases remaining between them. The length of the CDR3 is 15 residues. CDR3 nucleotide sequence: TGCGCCAGCAGCTTCGGGGCCTATCCGAGCAATGAGCAGTTCTTC. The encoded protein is CASSFGAYPSNEQFF.

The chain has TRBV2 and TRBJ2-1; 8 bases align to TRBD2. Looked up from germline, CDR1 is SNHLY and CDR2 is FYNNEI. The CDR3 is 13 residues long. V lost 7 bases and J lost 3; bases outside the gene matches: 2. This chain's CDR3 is CASMAGGYNEQFF. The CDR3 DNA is TGTGCCAGCATGGCGGGGGGCTACAATGAGCAGTTCTTC.

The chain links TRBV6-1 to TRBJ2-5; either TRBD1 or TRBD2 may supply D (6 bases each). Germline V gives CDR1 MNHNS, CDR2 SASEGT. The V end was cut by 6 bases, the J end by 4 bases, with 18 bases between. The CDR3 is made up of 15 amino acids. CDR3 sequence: CASSPTEGGPETQYF. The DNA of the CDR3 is TGTGCCAGCAGCCCCACTGAGGGGGGCCCAGAGACCCAGTACTTC.

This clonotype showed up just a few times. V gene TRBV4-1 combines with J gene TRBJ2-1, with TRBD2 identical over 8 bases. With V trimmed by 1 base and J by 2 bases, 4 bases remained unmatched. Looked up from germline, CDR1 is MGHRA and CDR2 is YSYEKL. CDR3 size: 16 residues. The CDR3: CASSQARGGAYNEQFF. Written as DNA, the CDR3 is TGCGCCAGCAGCCAAGCCCGGGGGGGAGCCTACAATGAGCAGTTCTTC.

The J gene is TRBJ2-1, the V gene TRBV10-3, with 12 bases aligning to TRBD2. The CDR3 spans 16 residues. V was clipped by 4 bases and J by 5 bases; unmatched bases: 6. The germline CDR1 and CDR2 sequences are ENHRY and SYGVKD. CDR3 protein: CAISATSGSSDNEQFF. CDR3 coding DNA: TGTGCCATCAGTGCGACTAGCGGGAGCTCTGACAATGAGCAGTTCTTC.

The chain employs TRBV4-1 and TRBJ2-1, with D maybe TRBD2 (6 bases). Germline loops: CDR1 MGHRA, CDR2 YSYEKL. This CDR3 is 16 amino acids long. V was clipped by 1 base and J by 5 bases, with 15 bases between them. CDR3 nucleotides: TGCGCCAGCAGCCAAGGCAGGCCTAGCGCTGACAATGAGCAGTTCTTC. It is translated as CASSQGRPSADNEQFF.

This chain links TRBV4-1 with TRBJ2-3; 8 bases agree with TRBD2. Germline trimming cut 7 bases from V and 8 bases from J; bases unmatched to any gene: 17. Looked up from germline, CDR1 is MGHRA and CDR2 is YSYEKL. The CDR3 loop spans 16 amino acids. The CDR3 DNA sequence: TGCGCCAGCAAGGATCCTTGGCGGGGGGCCGGGACTACGCAGTATTTT. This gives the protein CASKDPWRGAGTTQYF.

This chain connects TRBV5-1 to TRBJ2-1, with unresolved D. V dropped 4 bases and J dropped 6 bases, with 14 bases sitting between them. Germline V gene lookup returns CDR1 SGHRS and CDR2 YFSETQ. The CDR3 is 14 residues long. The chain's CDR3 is CASSPLLDSNEQFF. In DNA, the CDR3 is TGCGCCAGCAGCCCCCTCCTCGACTCCAATGAGCAGTTCTTC.

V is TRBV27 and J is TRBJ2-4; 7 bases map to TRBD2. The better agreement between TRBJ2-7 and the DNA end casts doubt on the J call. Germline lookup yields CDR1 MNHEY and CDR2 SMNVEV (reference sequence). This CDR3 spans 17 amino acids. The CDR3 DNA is TGTGCCAGCAGTTCCGGGACTACAGTCAACGATATCTACGAGCAGTACTTC. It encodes CASSSGTTVNDIYEQYF.

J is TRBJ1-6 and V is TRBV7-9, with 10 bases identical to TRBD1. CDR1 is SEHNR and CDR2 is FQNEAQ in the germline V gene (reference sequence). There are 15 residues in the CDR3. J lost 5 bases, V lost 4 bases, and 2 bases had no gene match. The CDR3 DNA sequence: TGTGCCAGCAGCTCCGGGACAGGGGATAATTCACCCCTCCACTTT. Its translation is CASSSGTGDNSPLHF.

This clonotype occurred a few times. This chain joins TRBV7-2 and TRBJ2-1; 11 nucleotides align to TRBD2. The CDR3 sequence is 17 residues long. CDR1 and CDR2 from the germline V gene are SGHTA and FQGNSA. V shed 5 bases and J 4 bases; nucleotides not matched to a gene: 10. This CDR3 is CASSRNPGLAEYNEQFF. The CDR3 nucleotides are TGTGCCAGCAGCCGAAACCCGGGACTAGCGGAGTACAATGAGCAGTTCTTC.

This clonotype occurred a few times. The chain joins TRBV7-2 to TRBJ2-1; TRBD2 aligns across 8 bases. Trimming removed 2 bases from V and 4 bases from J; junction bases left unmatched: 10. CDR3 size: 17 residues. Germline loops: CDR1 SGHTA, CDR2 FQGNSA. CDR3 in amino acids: CASSLSVLLAVYNEQFF. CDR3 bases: TGTGCCAGCAGCTTAAGTGTCTTACTAGCGGTTTACAATGAGCAGTTCTTC.

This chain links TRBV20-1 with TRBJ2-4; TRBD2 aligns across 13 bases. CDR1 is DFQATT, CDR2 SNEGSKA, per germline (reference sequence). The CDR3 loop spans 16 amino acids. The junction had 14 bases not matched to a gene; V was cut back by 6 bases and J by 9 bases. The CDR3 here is CSASAPLAGGQGIQYF. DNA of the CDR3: TGCAGTGCCAGTGCCCCACTAGCGGGGGGGCAGGGCATTCAGTACTTC.

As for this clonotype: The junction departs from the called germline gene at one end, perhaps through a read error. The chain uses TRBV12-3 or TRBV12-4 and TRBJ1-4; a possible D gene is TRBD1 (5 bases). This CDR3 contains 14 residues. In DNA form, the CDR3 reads TGTGCCAGCAGTTTAGGAACAGGCAATGAAGAACTGTTTTTT. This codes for CASSLGTGNEELFF.

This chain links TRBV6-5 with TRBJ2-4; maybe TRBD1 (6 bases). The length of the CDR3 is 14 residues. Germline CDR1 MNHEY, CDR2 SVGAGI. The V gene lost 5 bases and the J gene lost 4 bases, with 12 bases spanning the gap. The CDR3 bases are TGTGCCAGCAGTCTAAGGACAGCTAAAAACATTCAGTACTTC. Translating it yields CASSLRTAKNIQYF.

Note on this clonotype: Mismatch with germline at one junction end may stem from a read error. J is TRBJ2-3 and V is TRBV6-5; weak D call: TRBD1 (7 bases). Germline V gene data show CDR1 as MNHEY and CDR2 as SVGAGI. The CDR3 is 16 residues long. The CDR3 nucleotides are TGTGCCAGCAGTACTCGGACAGGTACTAGCACAGATACGCTGTATTTT. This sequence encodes CASSTRTGTSTDTLYF.

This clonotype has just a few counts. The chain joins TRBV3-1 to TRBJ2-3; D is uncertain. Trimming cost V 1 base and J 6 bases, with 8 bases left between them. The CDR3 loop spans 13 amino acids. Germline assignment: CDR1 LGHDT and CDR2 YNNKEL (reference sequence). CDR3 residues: CASSQAQRDTQYF. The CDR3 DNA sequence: TGTGCCAGCAGCCAAGCACAGAGGGATACGCAGTATTTT.

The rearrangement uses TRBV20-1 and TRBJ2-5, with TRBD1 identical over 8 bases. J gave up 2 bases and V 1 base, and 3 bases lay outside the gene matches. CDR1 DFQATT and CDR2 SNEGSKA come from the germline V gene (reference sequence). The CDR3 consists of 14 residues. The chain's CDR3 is CSARVGTGQETQYF. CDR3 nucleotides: TGCAGTGCTAGAGTCGGGACAGGTCAAGAGACCCAGTACTTC.

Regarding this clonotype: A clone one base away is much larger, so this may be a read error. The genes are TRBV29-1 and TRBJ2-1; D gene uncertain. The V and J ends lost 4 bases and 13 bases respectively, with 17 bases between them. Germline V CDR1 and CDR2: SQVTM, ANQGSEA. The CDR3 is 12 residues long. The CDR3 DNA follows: TGCAGCGTTGTGGTCCGCGGAGAGACCCAGTTCTTC. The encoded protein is CSVVVRGETQFF.

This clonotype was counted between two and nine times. The CDR3 coding sequence is TGTGCCAGCAGTGGGTTCGGGTCCTCTTCCCTATACAATGAGCAGTTCTTC. The encoded protein is CASSGFGSSSLYNEQFF. The V and J genes are TRBV2 and TRBJ2-1; no firm D call. V was cut by 4 bases and J by 4 bases, with 20 bases left in between. The germline V gene encodes CDR1 SNHLY and CDR2 FYNNEI. The CDR3 consists of 17 residues.

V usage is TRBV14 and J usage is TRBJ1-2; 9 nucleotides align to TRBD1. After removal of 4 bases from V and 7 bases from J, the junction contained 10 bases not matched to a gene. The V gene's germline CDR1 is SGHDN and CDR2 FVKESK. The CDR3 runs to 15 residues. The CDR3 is CASSRPGQGRIGYTF. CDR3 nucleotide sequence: TGTGCCAGCAGCCGACCGGGACAGGGTAGGATTGGCTACACCTTC.

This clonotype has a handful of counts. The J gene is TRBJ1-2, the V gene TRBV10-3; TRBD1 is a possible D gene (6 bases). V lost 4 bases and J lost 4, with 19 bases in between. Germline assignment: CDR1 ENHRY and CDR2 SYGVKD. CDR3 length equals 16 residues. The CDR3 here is CAISGFGTLGSYGYTF. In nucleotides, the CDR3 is TGTGCCATCAGTGGGTTCGGGACACTAGGAAGCTATGGCTACACCTTC.

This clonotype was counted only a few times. The CDR3 region has the DNA TGTGCCAGCAGCCTCTGGGCTAGCGGCCCCAATGAGCAGTTCTTC. Amino acid sequence: CASSLWASGPNEQFF. The chain is built from TRBV7-3 and TRBJ2-1, with 7 bases matching TRBD2. The CDR3 totals 15 residues. Germline lookup yields CDR1 SGHTA and CDR2 FQGTGA. V trimming: 5 bases; J trimming: 6 bases; junction bases outside the gene matches: 10.

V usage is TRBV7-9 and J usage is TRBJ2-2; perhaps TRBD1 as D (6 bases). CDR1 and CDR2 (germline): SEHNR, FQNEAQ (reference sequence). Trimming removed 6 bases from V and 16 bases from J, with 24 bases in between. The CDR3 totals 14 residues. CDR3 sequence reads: CASSFRTENGVRFF. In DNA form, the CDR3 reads TGTGCCAGCAGTTTCCGGACAGAGAACGGAGTACGGTTTTTT.

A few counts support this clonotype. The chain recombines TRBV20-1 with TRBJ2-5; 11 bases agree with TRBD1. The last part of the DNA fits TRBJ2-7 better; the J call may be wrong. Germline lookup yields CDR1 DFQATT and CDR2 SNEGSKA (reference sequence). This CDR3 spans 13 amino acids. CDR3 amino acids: CSARGTGGSEQYF. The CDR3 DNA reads TGCAGTGCTAGAGGGACAGGGGGCTCCGAGCAGTACTTC.